The 5 T cell receptor beta chains listed next were all sequenced from one sample in a study of T cell responses to AZD1222 COVID-19 vaccine. TCRdb's copy holds only in-frame clones and misses some; the assay was immunoSEQ multiplex PCR. Among about 94,000 clones, approximately 87% were seen once, and the ten largest hold roughly an eighth. The sample consisted of peripheral blood, taken 28 days after the second AZD1222 dose. Receptors were obtained from an adult who received the AZD1222 COVID-19 vaccine.

The chain couples TRBV30 to TRBJ1-3; D might be TRBD1 (5 bases). This CDR3 contains 13 residues. Germline V lookup: CDR1 GTSNPN, CDR2 SVGIG (reference sequence). The V and J ends lost 1 base and 4 bases respectively, with 8 bases between them. Here the CDR3 DNA reads TGTGCCTGGAGTGCAGGGACCGGAAACACCATATATTTT. Translated: CAWSAGTGNTIYF.

CDR3 DNA: TGTGCCAGCAGCTTAGATGAAGTTGCCAATGAAAAACTGTTTTTT. Its protein product is CASSLDEVANEKLFF. V and J are TRBV11-2 and TRBJ1-4, with unresolved D. Germline loops: CDR1 SGHAT, CDR2 FQNNGV. The CDR3 has 15 amino acids. Trimming stripped 0 bases from V and 5 bases from J, with 10 bases between.

The chain uses TRBV6-5 and TRBJ2-1; 12 bases match TRBD2. The trim removed 6 bases at V and 10 bases at J, leaving 1 base unmatched. CDR3 length: 12 residues. The germline V gene encodes CDR1 MNHEY and CDR2 SVGAGI. The CDR3 is CASRGLAGEQFF. CDR3 nucleotides: TGTGCCAGCAGGGGACTAGCGGGCGAGCAGTTCTTC.

This chain uses TRBV28 with TRBJ2-7; D may be TRBD2 (5 bases). The CDR3 covers 13 residues. Germline V gives CDR1 MDHEN, CDR2 SYDVKM. Trimming pared 3 bases from V and 4 bases from J, leaving 10 bases between. The CDR3 DNA reads TGTGCCAGCAGTTTGGGAGTCGGGTACGAGCAGTACTTC. Its protein is CASSLGVGYEQYF.

There are a few counts of this clone. The chain recombines TRBV28 with TRBJ1-2; 12 bases align to TRBD1. Germline CDR1 is MDHEN and CDR2 is SYDVKM. The CDR3 consists of 15 residues. V shed 6 bases and J 3 bases; nucleotides not matched to a gene: 5. CDR3 nucleotides: TGTGCCAGCAGGGGGACAGGGGGCTGGGACTATGGCTACACCTTC. Translated: CASRGTGGWDYGYTF.